These 29 T cell receptor beta chains were sequenced from one sample in a study of regulatory T cells in long-lasting Graves disease. Indicated time point: newly diagnosed GD, antithyroid drugs for less than 3 months. Researchers made the TCR library from RNA that was extracted from PBMCs. Building the TCR beta libraries relied on iRepertoire HTBI primers, and CDR3 regions underwent Arm-PCR. Each CDR3 protein gets one entry after TCRdb re-called the multiplex PCR reads with MiXCR. The data show about 540,000 distinct CDR3 sequences, with roughly 12% seen just once and roughly a tenth held by the top ten. The same specimen was also included in a second study, on T cells in Graves' hyperthyroidism and ophthalmopathy.

The sequenced sample was peripheral blood mononuclear cells (PBMCs), obtained at new diagnosis, from a patient treated with antithyroid drugs. The receptors originated from a man aged 30-40 years with Graves disease.

This clonotype was seen repeatedly, ten times or more. The chain employs TRBV27 and TRBJ1-5; 11 nucleotides match TRBD1. The germline gives CDR1 MNHEY, CDR2 SMNVEV (reference sequence). The CDR3 spans 16 residues. J was trimmed by 0 bases and V by 5 bases; bases with no gene match: 3. The CDR3 sequence: CASSPDRGLSNQPQHF. The CDR3 DNA is TGTGCCAGCAGTCCGGACAGGGGGCTTAGCAATCAGCCCCAGCATTTT.

Remarks on this clonotype: A junction boundary mismatches the germline segment, possibly from a read error. The chain has TRBV7-2 and TRBJ2-1, with 10 bases aligning to TRBD2. The CDR3 contains 16 residues. Germline V CDR1 and CDR2: SGHTA, FQGNSA. The CDR3 DNA follows: TGTGCCTGCAGCTTAGAGGGGGCTAGCGGGAGAAATGAGCAGTTCTTC. Amino acids: CACSLEGASGRNEQFF.

V and J are TRBV5-1 and TRBJ2-2; D unclear. Trimming took 4 bases from V and 3 from J, leaving 7 bases between them. This CDR3 contains 13 residues. Germline assignment: CDR1 SGHRS and CDR2 YFSETQ. CDR3 amino acids: CASSTGHTGELFF. The CDR3 nucleotides read TGCGCCAGCAGCACCGGACACACCGGGGAGCTGTTTTTT.

This clonotype was recorded many times. The gene calls are TRBV15 and TRBJ2-5; a possible D gene is TRBD2 (5 bases). The V end lost 0 bases, the J end lost 5 bases, and 13 bases lay between the germline ends. In germline, CDR1 is LNHNV, CDR2 YYDKDF (reference sequence). CDR3 size: 15 residues. The CDR3 DNA reads TGTGCCACCAGCAGAGATGGTGGGAGCCTGGAGACCCAGTACTTC. It is translated as CATSRDGGSLETQYF.

This clonotype has at least ten counts. The chain recombines TRBV7-9 with TRBJ2-1; D not resolved. The V end was cut by 4 bases, the J end by 10 bases, with 5 bases between. Germline V lookup: CDR1 SEHNR, CDR2 FQNEAQ (reference sequence). This CDR3 is built from 10 residues. The CDR3 sequence is CASSSGEQFF. The CDR3 DNA follows: TGTGCCAGCAGCTCCGGGGAGCAGTTCTTC.

Note on this clonotype: A single base separates this from a much larger clone, so it may be a read error. The rearrangement joins TRBV5-5 to TRBJ2-2, with D possibly matching TRBD2 (6 bases). The CDR3 is 15 amino acids. Germline V gene sequence: CDR1 SGHKS, CDR2 YYEKEE (reference sequence). This CDR3 reads CASRPGLTNTGDLFF. In DNA form, the CDR3 reads TGTGCCAGCAGACCGGGACTGACAAACACCGGGGATCTGTTTTTT.

J is TRBJ2-2 and V is TRBV12-3 or TRBV12-4; D possibly matches TRBD1 or TRBD2 (6 bases each). This CDR3 comprises 15 residues. V shed 6 bases and J shed 5 bases, with 16 bases lying between them. The CDR3 region has the DNA TGTGCCAGCAGCAAGGGGGTAGGAGGGACCGGGGAGCTGTTTTTT. Translated: CASSKGVGGTGELFF.

This clonotype was seen a few times. V is TRBV9 and J is TRBJ2-2; D gene ambiguous. There are 17 residues in the CDR3. In germline, CDR1 is SGDLS, CDR2 YYNGEE. V dropped 2 bases and J dropped 0 bases, with 14 bases sitting between them. The chain's CDR3 is CASSVARFAANTGELFF. The CDR3 DNA follows: TGTGCCAGCAGCGTGGCTAGATTCGCGGCGAACACCGGGGAGCTGTTTTTT.

This clonotype has more than one count but fewer than ten. J is TRBJ1-3 and V is TRBV5-1; D gene unclear. Germline assignment: CDR1 SGHRS and CDR2 YFSETQ. V dropped 3 bases and J dropped 0 bases, with 10 bases sitting between them. CDR3 length: 15 residues. CDR3 region: CASSSGESSGNTIYF. For the CDR3, the DNA is TGCGCCAGCAGCTCTGGTGAGAGCTCTGGAAACACCATATATTTT.

This clonotype has a count of ten or more. The chain couples TRBV2 to TRBJ2-2; D unresolved. CDR1 SNHLY and CDR2 FYNNEI come from the germline V gene. V lost 4 bases to trimming and J lost 9 bases, with 12 bases between them. The CDR3 totals 13 residues. CDR3 region: CASSAISLWELFF. The CDR3 coding sequence is TGTGCCAGCAGTGCCATTAGTTTATGGGAGCTGTTTTTT.

The chain has TRBV7-9 and TRBJ2-2, with 13 bases aligning to TRBD2. Unmatched junction bases numbered 10, after V lost 4 bases and J lost 2 bases. In germline, CDR1 is SEHNR, CDR2 FQNEAQ (reference sequence). The CDR3 contains 19 residues. CDR3 DNA: TGTGCCAGCAGCTACTCCGGGACTAGCGGGATCTATAACACCGGGGAGCTGTTTTTT. It specifies CASSYSGTSGIYNTGELFF.

In this sample, this clonotype turned up a few times. The rearrangement joins TRBV27 to TRBJ2-7, with D unclear. The ends were cut back, 6 bases at V and 7 bases at J, with 10 bases in the middle. The length of the CDR3 is 11 residues. In germline, CDR1 is MNHEY, CDR2 SMNVEV (reference sequence). CDR3: CASRVRAEQYF. CDR3 sequence (DNA): TGTGCCAGCAGGGTCCGGGCAGAGCAGTACTTC.

This clonotype was detected ten times or more. This chain uses TRBV7-2 with TRBJ2-1; D remains ambiguous. Germline values: CDR1 SGHTA, CDR2 FQGNSA. Between the trimmed V and J ends, which lost 5 bases and 5 bases, there was a span of 16 bases. This CDR3 is 15 amino acids long. CDR3 sequence reads: CASSNSLAHDNEQFF. The DNA of the CDR3 is TGTGCCAGCAGCAACTCTTTGGCTCATGACAATGAGCAGTTCTTC.

J is TRBJ2-2 and V is TRBV5-1, with 7 nucleotides matching TRBD2. This CDR3 contains 14 residues. Germline V gene data show CDR1 as SGHRS and CDR2 as YFSETQ. V was clipped by 4 bases and J by 6 bases; unmatched bases: 6. The CDR3 coding sequence is TGCGCCAGCAGCCCCGGTGGGGGGGCCGGGGAGCTGTTTTTT. It encodes CASSPGGGAGELFF.

This clonotype has ten or more counts. The V gene is TRBV4-1, the J gene TRBJ1-1; TRBD1 is a possible D gene (5 bases). The CDR3 is made up of 14 amino acids. Between the trimmed V and J ends, which lost 1 base and 6 bases, there was a span of 12 bases. The V gene's germline CDR1 is MGHRA and CDR2 YSYEKL. The CDR3 loop reads CASSQVTGIPEAFF. DNA of the CDR3: TGCGCCAGCAGCCAAGTTACAGGAATCCCTGAAGCTTTCTTT.

A few counts support this clonotype. The chain is built from TRBV19 and TRBJ2-2; TRBD1 matches 8 bases. Germline V lookup: CDR1 LNHDA, CDR2 SQIVND (reference sequence). The CDR3 loop spans 16 amino acids. After removal of 3 bases from V and 6 bases from J, the junction contained 9 bases not matched to a gene. CDR3 sequence: CASSIFGTGGAGELFF. Written as DNA, the CDR3 is TGTGCCAGTAGTATTTTCGGGACAGGTGGGGCCGGGGAGCTGTTTTTT.

This clonotype has a count of ten or more. This chain uses TRBV3-1 with TRBJ2-2; 14 nucleotides align to TRBD2. Germline lookup yields CDR1 LGHDT and CDR2 YNNKEL (reference sequence). With 1 base clipped from V and 6 bases from J, the junction kept 4 bases outside the gene matches. CDR3 length equals 17 residues. The CDR3 DNA is TGTGCCAGCAGCCAAGGGACTAGCGGGAGGAGCGCCGGGGAGCTGTTTTTT. This translates into CASSQGTSGRSAGELFF.

This rearrangement joins TRBV7-2 to TRBJ2-1; TRBD1 agrees at 9 bases. Germline trimming cut 2 bases from V and 7 bases from J; bases unmatched to any gene: 12. CDR1 is SGHTA and CDR2 is FQGNSA in the germline V gene. The CDR3 is 17 amino acids. CDR3 nucleotides: TGTGCCAGCAGCTTACCCCTTTACAGGGGGCGTACAAATGAGCAGTTCTTC. This translates into CASSLPLYRGRTNEQFF.

At least ten counts were recorded for this clonotype. The genes are TRBV20-1 and TRBJ2-1; 7 bases line up with TRBD1. CDR1 is DFQATT, CDR2 SNEGSKA, per germline (reference sequence). The CDR3 spans 16 residues. Losses at the gene ends were 3 bases for V and 5 bases for J; bases not matched to a gene: 13. CDR3 DNA: TGCAGTGCTAGGGATGCCGGGACAGAGTATGACAATGAGCAGTTCTTC. Its protein product is CSARDAGTEYDNEQFF.

This clonotype was counted ten times or more. The V and J genes are TRBV24-1 and TRBJ2-3; D is uncertain. The V and J ends lost 4 bases and 2 bases respectively, with 12 bases between them. This CDR3 has 15 residues. CDR1 is KGHDR and CDR2 is SFDVKD in the germline V gene. The CDR3 loop is CATSDSGDSTDTQYF. The CDR3, as DNA: TGTGCCACCAGTGACTCCGGCGATTCCACAGATACGCAGTATTTT.

V usage is TRBV20-1 and J usage is TRBJ1-5; 7 positions agree with TRBD1. Germline values: CDR1 DFQATT, CDR2 SNEGSKA (reference sequence). V was clipped by 3 bases and J by 3 bases; unmatched bases: 11. The CDR3 totals 16 residues. CDR3 amino acids: CSARGRDRSNNQPQHF. The CDR3 bases are TGCAGTGCTAGGGGCCGGGACAGAAGCAACAATCAGCCCCAGCATTTT.

This chain joins TRBV9 and TRBJ2-7, with D maybe TRBD2 (5 bases). CDR3 length: 15 amino acids. Germline V lookup: CDR1 SGDLS, CDR2 YYNGEE. With 0 bases removed from V and 3 bases from J, the gap between germline ends came to 13 bases. CDR3 bases: TGTGCCAGCAGCGTAGCTAGCACATGGGGCTACGAGCAGTACTTC. It specifies CASSVASTWGYEQYF.

This clonotype was seen ten or more times. The chain has TRBV11-2 and TRBJ2-7, with D unresolved. This CDR3 region has 13 residues. V gave up 4 bases and J gave up 2 bases, with 9 bases separating them. CDR1 is SGHAT, CDR2 FQNNGV, per germline. CDR3 residues: CASSSLGPYEQYF. CDR3 nucleotide sequence: TGTGCCAGCAGCTCCCTCGGGCCCTACGAGCAGTACTTC. Supplemented by reference TRBV11-2 and TRBJ2-7, the full variable domain reads EAGVAQSPRYKIIEKRQSVAFWCNPISGHATLYWYQQILGQGPKLLIQFQNNGVVDDSQLPKDRFSAERLKGVDSTLKIQPAKLEDSAVYLCASSSLGPYEQYFGPGTRLTVT.

This clonotype was found a few times. A clone one base away is much larger, so this may be a read error. The CDR3 reads CSARGPLNTEASF. In DNA, the CDR3 is TGCAGTGCTCGCGGCCCCTTGAACACTGAAGCTTCCTTT. The chain links TRBV20-1 to TRBJ1-1; D is unclear. CDR3 length equals 13 residues. Germline V lookup: CDR1 DFQATT, CDR2 SNEGSKA (reference sequence).

This clonotype was found many times. The chain recombines TRBV11-1 with TRBJ2-2; D gene ambiguous. Trimming took 4 bases from V and 8 from J, leaving 17 bases between them. The CDR3 length is 15 residues. The germline CDR1 and CDR2 sequences are SGHAT and FQDESV (reference sequence). CDR3 in amino acids: CASSYLVSGKGELFF. The CDR3 nucleotides are TGTGCCAGCAGCTACCTTGTGTCGGGTAAAGGGGAGCTGTTTTTT. Full variable domain (rest looked up from reference TRBV11-1 and TRBJ2-2): EAEVAQSPRYKITEKSQAVAFWCDPISGHATLYWYRQILGQGPELLVQFQDESVVDDSQLPKDRFSAERLKGVDSTLKIQPAELGDSAMYLCASSYLVSGKGELFFGEGSRLTVL.

The V call is TRBV10-3, the J call TRBJ2-5; 7 bases are shared with TRBD2. In germline, CDR1 is ENHRY, CDR2 SYGVKD. The CDR3 is made up of 14 amino acids. V lost 2 bases to trimming and J lost 6 bases; unmatched junction nucleotides: 6. The CDR3, as DNA: TGTGCCATCAGTGAGGGACAAGCGGGACAGACCCAGTACTTC. Its translation is CAISEGQAGQTQYF.

This clonotype was seen repeatedly, ten times or more. The rearrangement uses TRBV13 and TRBJ2-1; the D is unclear. The germline V and J ends were trimmed by 5 bases and 9 bases, with 11 bases remaining between them. Germline values: CDR1 PRHDT, CDR2 FYEKMQ (reference sequence). CDR3 length equals 12 residues. CDR3 bases: TGTGCCAGCAGCCCCCCCTCACCTGAGCAGTTCTTC. Translating it yields CASSPPSPEQFF.

The chain carries TRBV5-1 and TRBJ2-2, with 10 bases identical to TRBD2. The germline V gene encodes CDR1 SGHRS and CDR2 YFSETQ. The CDR3 runs 18 residues. V shed 0 bases and J 5 bases; nucleotides not matched to a gene: 10. The CDR3 coding sequence is TGCGCCAGCAGCTTGGTTCGCCTAGCGGGAGCGGCGACCGGGGAGCTGTTTTTT. Its translation: CASSLVRLAGAATGELFF.

On this clonotype itself: This likely reflects a read error, since a far larger clone is one base away. The V call is TRBV6-2 or TRBV6-3, the J call TRBJ2-5; a possible D gene is TRBD1 (7 bases). Between the trimmed V and J ends, which lost 0 bases and 7 bases, there was a span of 12 bases. CDR1 and CDR2 from the germline V gene are MNHEY and SVGEGT. CDR3 length equals 14 residues. The CDR3 region has the DNA TGTGCCAGCAGTTACTCGGCAGGGGGAGGGACCCAGTACTTC. Its translation: CASSYSAGGGTQYF.